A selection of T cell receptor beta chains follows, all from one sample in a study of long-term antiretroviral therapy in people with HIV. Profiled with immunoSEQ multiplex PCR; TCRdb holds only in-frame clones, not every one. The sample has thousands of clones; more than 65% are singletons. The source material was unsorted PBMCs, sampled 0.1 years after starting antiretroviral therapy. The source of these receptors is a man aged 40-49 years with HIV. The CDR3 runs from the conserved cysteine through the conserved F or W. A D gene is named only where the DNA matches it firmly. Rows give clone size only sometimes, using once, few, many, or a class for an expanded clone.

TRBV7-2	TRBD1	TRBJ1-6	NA	CASSRRDRNNSPLHF	TGTGCCAGCAGCCGCCGGGACAGAAATAATTCACCCCTCCACTTT
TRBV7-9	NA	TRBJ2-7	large	CASSLAAGSEQYF	TGTGCCAGCAGCTTAGCGGCCGGGAGTGAGCAGTACTTC
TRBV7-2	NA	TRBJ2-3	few	CASSFRSRGDTQYF	TGTGCCAGCAGCTTTAGATCACGGGGAGATACGCAGTATTTT
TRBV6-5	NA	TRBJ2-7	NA	CASSRRSSYEQYF	TGTGCCAGCAGCCGACGGAGCTCCTACGAGCAGTACTTC
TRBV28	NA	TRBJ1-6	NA	CASTVPGHFNSPLHF	TGTGCCAGCACCGTCCCGGGACACTTTAATTCACCCCTCCACTTT
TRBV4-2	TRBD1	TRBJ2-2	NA	CASSQRGTGGNTGELFF	TGTGCCAGCAGCCAACGAGGGACAGGGGGCAACACCGGGGAGCTGTTTTTT
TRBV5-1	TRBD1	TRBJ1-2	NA	CASSLVWDSLTGYTF	TGCGCCAGCAGCTTGGTATGGGACAGCCTTACCGGCTACACCTTC
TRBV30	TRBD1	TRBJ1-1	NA	CAWKVQGAGTEAFF	TGTGCCTGGAAGGTACAGGGGGCGGGCACTGAAGCTTTCTTT
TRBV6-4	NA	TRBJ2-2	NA	CASSDSYSGPRAGELFF	TGTGCCAGCAGTGACTCTTATTCGGGGCCAAGGGCCGGGGAGCTGTTTTTT
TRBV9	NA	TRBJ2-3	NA	CASSVGDQPTQYF	TGTGCCAGCAGCGTAGGGGACCAGCCTACGCAGTATTTT
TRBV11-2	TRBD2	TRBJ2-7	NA	CASSLASGASYEQYF	TGTGCCAGCAGCTTAGCTAGCGGGGCTTCCTACGAGCAGTACTTC
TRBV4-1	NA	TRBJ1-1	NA	CASSQDFGGRRGTEAFF	TGCGCCAGCAGCCAAGACTTCGGGGGGCGACGTGGGACTGAAGCTTTCTTT
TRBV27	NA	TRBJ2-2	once	CASSFIQGITGELFF	TGTGCCAGCAGTTTTATTCAGGGGATCACCGGGGAGCTGTTTTTT
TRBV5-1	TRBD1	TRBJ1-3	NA	CASSSSPGQGIGNTIYF	TGCGCCAGCAGCTCATCACCAGGACAGGGGATTGGAAACACCATATATTTT
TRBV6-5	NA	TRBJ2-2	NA	CASSSNIANTGELFF	TGTGCCAGCAGTTCGAACATCGCGAACACCGGGGAGCTGTTTTTT